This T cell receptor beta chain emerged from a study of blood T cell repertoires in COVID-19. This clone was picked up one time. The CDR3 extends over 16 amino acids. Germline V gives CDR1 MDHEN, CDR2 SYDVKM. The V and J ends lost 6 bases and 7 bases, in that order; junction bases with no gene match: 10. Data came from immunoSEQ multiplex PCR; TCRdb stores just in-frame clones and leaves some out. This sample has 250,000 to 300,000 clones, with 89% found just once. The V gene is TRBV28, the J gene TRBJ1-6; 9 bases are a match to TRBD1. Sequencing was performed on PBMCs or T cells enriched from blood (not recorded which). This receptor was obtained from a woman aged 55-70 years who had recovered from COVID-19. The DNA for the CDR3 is TGTGCCAGCAGCACCACCGGGACAGGGTTGAATTCACCCCTCCACTTT. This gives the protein CASSTTGTGLNSPLHF.